Following are 19 T cell receptor beta chains from one sample sequenced in a study of blood T cell repertoires in COVID-19. Only in-frame clones appear in the TCRdb table, and some are missing; sequencing was by immunoSEQ multiplex PCR. Among around 140,000 clones listed, approximately 87% were seen once. The material sequenced was peripheral blood. The receptors stem from a man aged 80 or over with acute or convalescent COVID-19.

CDR3 amino acids: CASSSYSATNEKLFF. CDR3 nucleotide sequence: TGTGCCAGCAGCTCCTACTCTGCAACTAATGAAAAACTGTTTTTT. The genes are TRBV11-2 and TRBJ1-4; D call uncertain. The germline V gene encodes CDR1 SGHAT and CDR2 FQNNGV. The CDR3 extends over 15 amino acids. V was cut by 4 bases and J by 0 bases, with 9 bases left in between.

Details on this clone: Other DNA sequences of this sample code for an identical CDR3. The V and J genes are TRBV5-1 and TRBJ2-7; D is unclear. V gave up 0 bases and J gave up 2 bases, with 6 bases separating them. The CDR3 spans 13 residues. Germline CDR1 SGHRS, CDR2 YFSETQ. CDR3 amino acids: CASSLDRAYEQYF. The DNA of the CDR3 is TGCGCCAGCAGCTTGGACAGAGCCTACGAGCAGTACTTC.

The chain carries TRBV5-1 and TRBJ2-1, with 10 nucleotides matching TRBD2. CDR3 length: 19 residues. The trim removed 0 bases at V and 7 bases at J, leaving 16 bases unmatched. From germline, CDR1 is SGHRS and CDR2 YFSETQ. The CDR3 loop is CASSLEGALAGVKGNEQFF. CDR3 nucleotides: TGCGCCAGCAGCTTGGAAGGGGCCCTAGCGGGGGTAAAAGGGAATGAGCAGTTCTTC. The whole variable domain, filled in from reference TRBV5-1 and TRBJ2-1, reads KAGVTQTPRYLIKTRGQQVTLSCSPISGHRSVSWYQQTPGQGLQFLFEYFSETQRNKGNFPGRFSGRQFSNSRSEMNVSTLELGDSALYLCASSLEGALAGVKGNEQFFGPGTRLTVL.

J is TRBJ2-2 and V is TRBV5-1, with 11 bases lining up with TRBD2. The V and J ends lost 0 bases and 0 bases, in that order; junction bases with no gene match: 7. The CDR3 has 19 residues. CDR1 is SGHRS and CDR2 is YFSETQ in the germline V gene. CDR3 DNA: TGCGCCAGCAGCTTGGGGGGACTAGCGGCGAGCGCGAACACCGGGGAGCTGTTTTTT. Protein product: CASSLGGLAASANTGELFF.

This chain links TRBV27 with TRBJ2-1, with 7 bases lining up with TRBD2. The CDR3 runs 16 residues. J lost 6 bases, V lost 3 bases, and 11 bases had no gene match. Per the germline V gene, CDR1 is MNHEY and CDR2 is SMNVEV (reference sequence). The CDR3 region is CASSLRLARSGNEQFF. The CDR3 DNA reads TGTGCCAGCAGTTTGAGACTAGCTCGGAGTGGCAATGAGCAGTTCTTC.

V and J are TRBV10-1 and TRBJ2-7; D perhaps matches TRBD1 (6 bases). The V end lost 10 bases, the J end lost 3 bases, and 16 bases lay between the germline ends. Germline CDR1 WNHNN, CDR2 SYGVQD (reference sequence). CDR3 length: 13 residues. CDR3: CATNRDMGYEQYF. Written as DNA, the CDR3 is TGCGCCACCAACCGGGACATGGGCTACGAGCAGTACTTC.

The rearrangement joins TRBV4-1 to TRBJ1-4; perhaps TRBD1 as D (6 bases). The CDR3 covers 15 residues. V gave up 0 bases and J gave up 7 bases, with 12 bases separating them. Looked up from germline, CDR1 is MGHRA and CDR2 is YSYEKL. CDR3: CASSQEQGRVEKLFF. CDR3 nucleotide sequence: TGCGCCAGCAGCCAAGAGCAGGGGCGGGTTGAAAAACTGTTTTTT.

CDR3 loop: CASSSGTGYNEQFF. CDR3 bases: TGTGCCAGCAGTTCCGGGACAGGGTACAATGAGCAGTTCTTC. V usage is TRBV6-5 and J usage is TRBJ2-1; 9 bases map to TRBD1. The J segment lost 4 bases and the V segment lost 4 bases, leaving 2 bases of the junction unmatched. This CDR3 spans 14 amino acids. Germline CDR1 reads MNHEY; CDR2 reads SVGAGI.

The rearrangement joins TRBV9 to TRBJ1-5, with TRBD1 identical over 8 bases. CDR3 length: 13 amino acids. The germline V gene has CDR1 SGDLS and CDR2 YYNGEE. Trimming at V came to 4 bases and at J to 6 bases, leaving 3 bases not matched to a gene. CDR3 bases: TGTGCCAGCAGCCGGACAGGGTCTCAGCCCCAGCATTTT. It specifies CASSRTGSQPQHF.

The genes are TRBV7-2 and TRBJ2-7; 16 bases map to TRBD2. This CDR3 spans 15 amino acids. In germline, CDR1 is SGHTA, CDR2 FQGNSA. Trimming cost V 5 bases and J 6 bases; bases outside gene matches: 4. In DNA, the CDR3 is TGTGCCAGCAGCCCCGGGACTAGCGGGAGGGGCGAGCAGTACTTC. The encoded protein is CASSPGTSGRGEQYF.

This rearrangement joins TRBV11-1 to TRBJ2-1, with TRBD2 identical over 8 bases. The CDR3 contains 16 residues. Trimming cost V 1 base and J 4 bases; bases outside gene matches: 6. Germline assignment: CDR1 SGHAT and CDR2 FQDESV (reference sequence). CDR3 coding DNA: TGTGCCAGCAGCTTAGGGGATAGCGGGACATACAATGAGCAGTTCTTC. This sequence encodes CASSLGDSGTYNEQFF.

V is TRBV19 and J is TRBJ1-1; the match to TRBD1 covers 10 bases. The CDR3 has 14 amino acids. Germline-derived CDR1 and CDR2 are LNHDA and SQIVND (reference sequence). V was pared by 6 bases and J by 3 bases, with 4 bases of the junction left unmatched. Written as DNA, the CDR3 is TGTGCCAGTAGCATGGGACAGGGGTACACTGAAGCTTTCTTT. This codes for CASSMGQGYTEAFF.

The V and J genes are TRBV19 and TRBJ1-4, with a weak D call TRBD1 (5 bases). Between the trimmed V and J ends, which lost 3 bases and 8 bases, there was a span of 7 bases. The CDR3 extends over 12 amino acids. The germline V gene encodes CDR1 LNHDA and CDR2 SQIVND (reference sequence). The CDR3 nucleotides are TGTGCCAGTAGTATGGGGGGAGAAAAACTGTTTTTT. As protein: CASSMGGEKLFF.

The rearrangement links TRBV9 to TRBJ2-6; 7 nucleotides match TRBD2. Trimming removed 3 bases from V and 0 bases from J; junction bases left unmatched: 6. This CDR3 comprises 17 residues. CDR1 is SGDLS and CDR2 is YYNGEE in the germline V gene. In nucleotides, the CDR3 is TGTGCCAGCAGCGCGCTGGGAGGGAGCTCTGGGGCCAACGTCCTGACTTTC. It codes for CASSALGGSSGANVLTF. Combining the CDR3 with reference TRBV9 and TRBJ2-6 gives the whole variable domain DSGVTQTPKHLITATGQRVTLRCSPRSGDLSVYWYQQSLDQGLQFLIQYYNGEERAKGNILERFSAQQFPDLHSELNLSSLELGDSALYFCASSALGGSSGANVLTFGAGSRLTVL.

V is TRBV6-4 and J is TRBJ1-2; weak D call: TRBD1 (6 bases). The CDR3 loop spans 15 amino acids. The V gene lost 7 bases and the J gene lost 0 bases, with 15 bases spanning the gap. Per the germline V gene, CDR1 is MRHNA and CDR2 is SNTAGT. CDR3 coding DNA: TGTGCCAGCACCCCCGAAGGGGGGGCTAACTATGGCTACACCTTC. It encodes CASTPEGGANYGYTF.

This clone was counted once. This sequence joins TRBV3-1 (or the pseudogene TRBV3-2) and TRBJ2-3, with 8 nucleotides matching TRBD2. Trimming at V came to 4 bases and at J to 6 bases, leaving 9 bases not matched to a gene. The CDR3 is 15 residues long. From germline, CDR1 is LGHDT and CDR2 YNNKEL (reference sequence). CDR3 DNA: TGTGCCAGCAGCCCACCTCGGACTAGCAAGGATACGCAGTATTTT. It codes for CASSPPRTSKDTQYF.

The V and J genes are TRBV12-5 and TRBJ2-5, with D maybe TRBD1 (6 bases). The germline V gene has CDR1 LGHNT and CDR2 FRNRAP. This CDR3 contains 13 residues. Deletions cut 1 base from V and 7 bases from J, with 10 bases between. The CDR3 sequence: CASGLATGSTQYF. The CDR3 DNA reads TGTGCTAGTGGTTTGGCCACAGGGTCGACCCAGTACTTC.

V and J are TRBV5-4 and TRBJ1-1; D may be TRBD1 (5 bases). CDR3 length: 14 amino acids. CDR1 SGHNT and CDR2 YYREEE come from the germline V gene (reference sequence). The V end was cut by 1 base, the J end by 6 bases, with 13 bases between. For the CDR3, the DNA is TGTGCCAGCAGCTTGAGAGGAGGGGTTGCTGAAGCTTTCTTT. It encodes CASSLRGGVAEAFF.

This chain joins TRBV3-1 (or the pseudogene TRBV3-2) and TRBJ1-2, with D hard to call. Germline loops: CDR1 LGHDT, CDR2 YNNKEL (reference sequence). This CDR3 has 14 amino acids. V gave up 2 bases and J gave up 6 bases, with 13 bases separating them. The CDR3 region has the DNA TGTGCCAGCAGCCAACGTGAGGATGGAAATGGCTACACCTTC. This translates into CASSQREDGNGYTF.